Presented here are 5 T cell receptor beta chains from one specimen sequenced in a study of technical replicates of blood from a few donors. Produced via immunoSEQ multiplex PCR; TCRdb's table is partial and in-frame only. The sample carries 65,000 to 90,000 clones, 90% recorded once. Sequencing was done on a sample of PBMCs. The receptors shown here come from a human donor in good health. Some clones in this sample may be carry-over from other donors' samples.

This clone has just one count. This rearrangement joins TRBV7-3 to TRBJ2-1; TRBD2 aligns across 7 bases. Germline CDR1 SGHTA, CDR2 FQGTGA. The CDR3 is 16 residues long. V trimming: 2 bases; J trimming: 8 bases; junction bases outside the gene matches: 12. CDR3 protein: CASSLFERGRRDEQFF. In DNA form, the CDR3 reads TGTGCCAGCAGCTTATTTGAGCGGGGTCGGCGAGATGAGCAGTTCTTC.

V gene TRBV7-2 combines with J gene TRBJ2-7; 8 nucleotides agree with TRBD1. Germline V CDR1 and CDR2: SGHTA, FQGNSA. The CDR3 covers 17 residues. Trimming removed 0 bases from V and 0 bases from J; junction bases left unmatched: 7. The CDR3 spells CASSLAGGQVNSYEQYF. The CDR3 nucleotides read TGTGCCAGCAGCTTAGCAGGGGGACAGGTTAACTCCTACGAGCAGTACTTC. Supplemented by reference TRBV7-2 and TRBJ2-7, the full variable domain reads GAGVSQSPSNKVTEKGKDVELRCDPISGHTALYWYRQSLGQGLEFLIYFQGNSAPDKSGLPSDRFSAERTGGSVSTLTIQRTQQEDSAVYLCASSLAGGQVNSYEQYFGPGTRLTVT.

CDR3 coding DNA: TGTGCCAGCAGCTTGGTCGGCCTAGCGGGGGGGCTACGGACCGGGGAGCTGTTTTTT. It is translated as CASSLVGLAGGLRTGELFF. V and J are TRBV5-6 and TRBJ2-2; 12 bases are a match to TRBD2. CDR1 is SGHDT and CDR2 is YYEEEE in the germline V gene. CDR3 length: 19 residues. V shed 0 bases, J shed 5 bases, and the junction held 11 bases outside the gene matches.

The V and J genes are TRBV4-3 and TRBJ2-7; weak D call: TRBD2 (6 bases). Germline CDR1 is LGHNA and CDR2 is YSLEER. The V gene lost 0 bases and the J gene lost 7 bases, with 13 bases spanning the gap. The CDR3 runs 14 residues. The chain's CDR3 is CASSQDWTAGEQYF. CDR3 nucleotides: TGCGCCAGCAGCCAAGATTGGACCGCGGGGGAGCAGTACTTC.

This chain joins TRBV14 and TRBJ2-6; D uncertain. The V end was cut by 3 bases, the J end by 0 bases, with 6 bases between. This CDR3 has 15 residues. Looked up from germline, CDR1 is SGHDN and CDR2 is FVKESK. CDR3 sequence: CASSHWPSGANVLTF. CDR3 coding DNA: TGTGCCAGCAGCCACTGGCCCTCTGGGGCCAACGTCCTGACTTTC.